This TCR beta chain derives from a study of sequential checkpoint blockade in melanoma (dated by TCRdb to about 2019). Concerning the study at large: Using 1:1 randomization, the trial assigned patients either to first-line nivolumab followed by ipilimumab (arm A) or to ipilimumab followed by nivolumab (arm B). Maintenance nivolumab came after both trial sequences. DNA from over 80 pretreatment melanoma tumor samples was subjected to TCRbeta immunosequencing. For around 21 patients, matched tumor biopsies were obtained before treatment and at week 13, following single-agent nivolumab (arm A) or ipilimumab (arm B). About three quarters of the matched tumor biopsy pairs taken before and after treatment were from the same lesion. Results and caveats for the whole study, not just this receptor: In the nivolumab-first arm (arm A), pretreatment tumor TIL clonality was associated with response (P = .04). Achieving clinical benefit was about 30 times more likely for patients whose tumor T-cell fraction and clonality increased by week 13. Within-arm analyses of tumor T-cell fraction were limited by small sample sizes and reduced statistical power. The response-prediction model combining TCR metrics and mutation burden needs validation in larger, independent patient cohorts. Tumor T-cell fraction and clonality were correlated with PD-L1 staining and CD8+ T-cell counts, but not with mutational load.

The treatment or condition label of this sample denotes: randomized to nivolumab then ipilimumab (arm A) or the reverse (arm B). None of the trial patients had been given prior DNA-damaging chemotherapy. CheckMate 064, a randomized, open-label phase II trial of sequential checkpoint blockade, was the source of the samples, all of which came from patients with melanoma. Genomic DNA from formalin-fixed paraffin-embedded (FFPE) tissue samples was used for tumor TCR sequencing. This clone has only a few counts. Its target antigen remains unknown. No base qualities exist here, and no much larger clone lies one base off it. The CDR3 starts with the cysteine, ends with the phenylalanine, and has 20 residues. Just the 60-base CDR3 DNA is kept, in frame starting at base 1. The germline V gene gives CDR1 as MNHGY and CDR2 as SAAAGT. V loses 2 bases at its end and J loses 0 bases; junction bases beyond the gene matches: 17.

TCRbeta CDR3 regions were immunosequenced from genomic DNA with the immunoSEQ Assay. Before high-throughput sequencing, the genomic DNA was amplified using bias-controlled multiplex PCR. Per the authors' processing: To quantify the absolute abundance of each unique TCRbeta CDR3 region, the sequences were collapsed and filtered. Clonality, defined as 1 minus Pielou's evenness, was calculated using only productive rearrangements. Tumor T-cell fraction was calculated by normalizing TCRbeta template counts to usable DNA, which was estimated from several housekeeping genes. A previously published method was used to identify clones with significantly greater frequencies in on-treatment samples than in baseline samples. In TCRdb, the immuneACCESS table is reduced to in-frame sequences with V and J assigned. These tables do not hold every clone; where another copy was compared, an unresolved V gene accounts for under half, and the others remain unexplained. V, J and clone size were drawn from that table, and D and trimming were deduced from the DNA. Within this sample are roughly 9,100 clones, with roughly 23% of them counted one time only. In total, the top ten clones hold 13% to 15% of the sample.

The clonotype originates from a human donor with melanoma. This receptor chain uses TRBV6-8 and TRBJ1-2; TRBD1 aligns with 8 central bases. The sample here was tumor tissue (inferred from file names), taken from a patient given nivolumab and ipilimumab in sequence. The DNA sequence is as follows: TGTGCCAGCAGTTACCCGGGGACAGGCGCTCTACTCGTAACTAACTATGGCTACACCTTC. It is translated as CASSYPGTGALLVTNYGYTF.